This note documents a single TCR beta chain sequence. Noted time point: newly diagnosed GD, antithyroid drugs for less than 3 months. RNA extracted from PBMCs served as the sequencing template. The data originate from a study of regulatory T cells in long-lasting Graves disease. This CDR3 region has 13 residues. V shed 8 bases and J shed 2 bases, with 13 bases lying between them. The germline V gene has CDR1 MGHRA and CDR2 YSYEKL. To make TCR beta libraries, researchers used iRepertoire HTBI primers and Arm-PCR of CDR3 regions. One entry per CDR3 protein, called by TCRdb with MiXCR from the multiplex PCR reads. This table holds under 800,000 distinct CDR3 sequences, approximately 15% found once. The sample was also reused in another study, on T cells in Graves' hyperthyroidism and ophthalmopathy.

Sequencing used peripheral blood mononuclear cells (PBMCs), obtained at new diagnosis, from a patient treated with antithyroid drugs. The chain recombines TRBV4-1 with TRBJ2-7; D not certain. This clonotype originated in a young woman with Graves disease. The CDR3 sequence: CASGPGVTYEQYF. CDR3 sequence (DNA): TGCGCCAGCGGGCCGGGCGTAACCTACGAGCAGTACTTC.